This T cell receptor (beta chain) is drawn from a study of T cell responses to AZD1222 COVID-19 vaccine. Study in general: Recipients boosted at about 4 weeks or about 12 weeks are pooled. Study-level findings and limits: In the spike-specific TCR repertoire, nearly half reportedly target unmutated variant regions. Only a handful of AZD1222 recipients, six or seven in all, had baseline seropositivity.

The V end lost 6 bases, the J end lost 8 bases, and 25 bases lay between the germline ends. Germline CDR1 and CDR2: LNHDA and SQIVND (reference sequence). The CDR3 is 16 amino acids. Using immunoSEQ multiplex PCR, the repertoire was profiled, and TCRdb retains in-frame clones only, with some absent. The sample lists 150,000 or so clones; 85% to 95% were seen once. A note on this clone: No antigen is known for it.

The receptor was derived from an adult in good health. Sequencing used peripheral blood, obtained on day 0 of AZD1222 vaccination. The rearrangement links TRBV19 to TRBJ1-2, with D uncertain. This CDR3 is CASRVIGVPKSGGYTF. In DNA, the CDR3 is TGTGCCAGTAGGGTAATCGGGGTCCCGAAATCAGGCGGCTACACCTTC. Based on the CDR3 plus reference TRBV19 and TRBJ1-2, the full variable domain is DGGITQSPKYLFRKEGQNVTLSCEQNLNHDAMYWYRQDPGQGLRLIYYSQIVNDFQKGDIAEGYSVSREKKESFPLTVTSAQKNPTAFYLCASRVIGVPKSGGYTFGSGTRLTVV.